Listed below are T cell receptor beta chains from one sample, sequenced in a study of cytomegalovirus exposure and HLA in healthy donors. Assay used: immunoSEQ multiplex PCR; TCRdb lists only in-frame clones, some missing. Among 150,000 to 200,000 clones listed, about four fifths were seen once. Sample: PBMCs. The receptors were gathered from a woman aged 25 to 39 in good health and CMV-seropositive. CDR3s leave out the opening cysteine and the closing phenylalanine or tryptophan.

V gene | CDR3 protein
TRBV9 | ASSLGQVDEQY
TRBV5-1 | ASSLVGLGGLAGTDTQY
TRBV27 | ASSATSGAGVGELF
TRBV4-1 | ASSQRTSGGAKY
TRBV19 | ASKLQGALTEAF
TRBV6-5 | ASSSRPETSYEQY
TRBV2 | ASGVDRAAYEQY
TRBV5-1 | ASSLSPRWNCT
TRBV6-5 | ASRSTGGAGAF
TRBV2 | ASSERELTGNTIY
TRBV29-1 | NVGGRNQPQH
TRBV10-1 | ASSGQGHEQF
TRBV5-1 | ASSLTVSYEQY
TRBV19 | ATRGGENHYTGELF
TRBV27 | ASSSVSSGANVLT
TRBV2 | ASSVLRQEANYGYT
TRBV6-4 | ASSAAITDTQY
TRBV6-8 | AIHAGDRGKRQPQH
TRBV20-1 | SARGPVPY
TRBV6-6 | ASSYSLEQY
TRBV5-1 | ASSLGRGASSYEQY
TRBV2 | ASSGTSGRSGGAQY
TRBV5-4 | ASSPTRQVFHEQY
TRBV11-2 | ASSQGELRGTDTQY
TRBV5-8 | ASSFDRASSHYT
TRBV6-6 | ASSLSQNTEAF